The TCR beta chain described here comes from a study of cytomegalovirus exposure and HLA in healthy donors. On this clone itself: Its cognate antigen is unknown.

Germline V gene data show CDR1 as SGHNT and CDR2 as YYREEE (reference sequence). The CDR3 is 14 residues long. Primers included in the PCR were 60 Vbeta and 13 Jbeta primers. Data came from immunoSEQ multiplex PCR; TCRdb stores just in-frame clones and leaves some out. The sample yields 140,000 to 150,000 clones, roughly 80% seen once. Study outcomes and limitations: Analysis was performed later, and it showed HLA-associated TCR beta chains to be more clonally expanded than equally common others. Data from an earlier analysis indicated that most TCR beta V segments were productive either about 90% or about 30% of the time.

The material sequenced was PBMCs. The TCR was taken from a woman aged 40-49 years in good health and CMV-seronegative. This chain joins TRBV5-4 and TRBJ2-5; D uncertain. The closer fit of TRBJ2-7 to the DNA end suggests the J call may be wrong. The DNA of the CDR3 is TGTGCCAGCAGCCGCCAGGCAAACTCCTACGAGCAGTACTTC. This codes for CASSRQANSYEQYF.